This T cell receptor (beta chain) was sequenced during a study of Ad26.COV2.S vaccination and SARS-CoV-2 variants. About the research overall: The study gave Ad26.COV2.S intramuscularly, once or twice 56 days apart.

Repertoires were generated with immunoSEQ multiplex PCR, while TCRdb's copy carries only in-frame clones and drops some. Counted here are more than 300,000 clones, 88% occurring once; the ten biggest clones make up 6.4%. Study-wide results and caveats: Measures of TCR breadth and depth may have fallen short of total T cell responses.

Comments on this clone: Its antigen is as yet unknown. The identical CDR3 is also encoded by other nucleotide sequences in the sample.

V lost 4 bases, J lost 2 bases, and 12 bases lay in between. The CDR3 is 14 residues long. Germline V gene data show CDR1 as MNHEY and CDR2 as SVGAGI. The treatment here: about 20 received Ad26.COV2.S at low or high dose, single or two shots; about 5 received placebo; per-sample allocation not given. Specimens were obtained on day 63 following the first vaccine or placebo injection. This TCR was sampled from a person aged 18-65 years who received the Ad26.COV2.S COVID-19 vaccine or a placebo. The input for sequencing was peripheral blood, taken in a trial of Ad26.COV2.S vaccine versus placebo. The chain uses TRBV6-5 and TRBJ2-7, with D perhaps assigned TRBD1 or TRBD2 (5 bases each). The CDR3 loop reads CASSLGQGPYEQYF. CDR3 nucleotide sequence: TGTGCCAGCAGTTTAGGCCAGGGACCCTACGAGCAGTACTTC.